This T cell receptor (beta chain) was identified in a study of T cells in Graves' hyperthyroidism and ophthalmopathy. Researchers amplified the TCR beta CDR3 regions from RNA transcripts. HTBI primers were the set used in a first-round RT-PCR of the TCR CDR3. TCRdb used MiXCR to reprocess the multiplex PCR reads, holding one entry per CDR3 protein. The data hold fewer than 650,000 distinct CDR3 sequences, with about 15% observed a single time. Those with hyperthyroidism were 18 to 65 years old, newly diagnosed, and ill for under 2 months. Clinical symptoms, serum thyroxine, TRAb, thyroid ultrasound and orbital computed tomography informed diagnoses. V dropped 7 bases and J dropped 4; count of bases not matched to a gene: 7. There are 14 residues in the CDR3. In germline, CDR1 is LNHDA, CDR2 SQIVND (reference sequence).

Sequencing was carried out using blood. This TCR was sampled from a woman younger than 45 with Graves' hyperthyroidism that later progressed to Graves' ophthalmopathy. The chain carries TRBV19 and TRBJ2-7; 10 nucleotides match TRBD1. CDR3 region: CASKRDRGQYEQYF. CDR3 bases: TGTGCCAGTAAAAGGGACAGGGGTCAGTACGAGCAGTACTTC.